This passage covers 27 T cell receptor beta chains from one sample sequenced in a study of blood T cell repertoires in COVID-19. Sequenced by immunoSEQ multiplex PCR; TCRdb stores in-frame clones only, minus some. The top ten hold approximately 1% of the sample, which has about 350,000 clones, 88% seen once. Input material: PBMCs or T cells enriched from blood (not recorded which). These receptors were collected from a woman in her twenties or thirties who had been exposed to COVID-19.

The count of this clone is one. This chain links TRBV7-9 with TRBJ2-3, with 7 positions matching TRBD1. CDR3 length: 15 amino acids. The J segment lost 0 bases and the V segment lost 4 bases, leaving 4 bases of the junction unmatched. Germline V gene sequence: CDR1 SEHNR, CDR2 FQNEAQ (reference sequence). CDR3 loop: CASSSQGSSTDTQYF. CDR3 nucleotides: TGTGCCAGCAGCTCACAGGGGTCCAGCACAGATACGCAGTATTTT.

V and J are TRBV6-5 and TRBJ1-1; the D is unclear. The CDR3 has 13 residues. V was clipped by 3 bases and J by 6 bases, with 11 bases between them. Looked up from germline, CDR1 is MNHEY and CDR2 is SVGAGI. This chain's CDR3 is CASSYEGRAEAFF. CDR3 nucleotide sequence: TGTGCCAGCAGTTATGAGGGTAGGGCTGAAGCTTTCTTT.

The genes are TRBV11-2 and TRBJ2-1; D might be TRBD2 (6 bases). CDR1 and CDR2 from the germline V gene are SGHAT and FQNNGV. CDR3 size: 14 residues. The V end was cut by 6 bases, the J end by 0 bases, with 9 bases between. In nucleotides, the CDR3 is TGTGCCAGCAGTGGGGGGAACTCCTACAATGAGCAGTTCTTC. Translation gives CASSGGNSYNEQFF.

The V call is TRBV15, the J call TRBJ2-7; 11 nucleotides align to TRBD2. The CDR3 consists of 15 residues. V was clipped by 5 bases and J by 3 bases; unmatched bases: 6. CDR1 and CDR2 (germline): LNHNV, YYDKDF (reference sequence). DNA for the CDR3: TGTGCCACCAGCCAAGGGACTAGCGGAAACTACGAGCAGTACTTC. This codes for CATSQGTSGNYEQYF.

The V call is TRBV10-1, the J call TRBJ2-1, with 12 bases matching TRBD2. Germline CDR1 WNHNN, CDR2 SYGVQD (reference sequence). V lost 2 bases, J lost 7 bases, and 3 bases stayed unmatched. This CDR3 comprises 15 residues. The CDR3 sequence is CASSEQTSGRNEQFF. For the CDR3, the DNA is TGCGCCAGCAGTGAGCAGACTAGCGGGAGAAATGAGCAGTTCTTC.

The chain links TRBV11-2 to TRBJ2-7; D not resolved. The CDR3 is 12 amino acids. V was cut by 5 bases and J by 6 bases, with 11 bases left in between. Germline CDR1 reads SGHAT; CDR2 reads FQNNGV. The CDR3 nucleotides are TGTGCCAGCAGCCAGGTAGGAAGCGAGCAGTACTTC. Translation gives CASSQVGSEQYF. The full variable domain, with the rest looked up from reference TRBV11-2 and TRBJ2-7, is EAGVAQSPRYKIIEKRQSVAFWCNPISGHATLYWYQQILGQGPKLLIQFQNNGVVDDSQLPKDRFSAERLKGVDSTLKIQPAKLEDSAVYLCASSQVGSEQYFGPGTRLTVT.

V gene TRBV4-1 combines with J gene TRBJ2-1; a weak D match, TRBD2 (6 bases). CDR1 is MGHRA and CDR2 is YSYEKL in the germline V gene. The V end lost 1 base, the J end lost 7 bases, and 14 bases lay between the germline ends. The CDR3 has 15 amino acids. DNA of the CDR3: TGCGCCAGCAGCCAAGTGGAGGGGCAGAAGAATGAGCAGTTCTTC. This gives the protein CASSQVEGQKNEQFF.

This clone showed up just once. Its ends do not fully match the called genes, so a read error is possible. This sequence joins TRBV7-3 and TRBJ2-5; 10 bases fit TRBD1. CDR1 is SGHTA and CDR2 is FQGTGA in the germline V gene. This CDR3 spans 15 amino acids. The CDR3 region is CASSLTLDRGGTQYF. CDR3 nucleotide sequence: TGTGCCAGCAGCCTAACATTGGACAGGGGGGGAACCCAGTACTTC. The variable domain in full, completed from reference TRBV7-3 and TRBJ2-5, reads GAGVSQTPSNKVTEKGKYVELRCDPISGHTALYWYRQSLGQGPEFLIYFQGTGAADDSGLPNDRFFAVRPEGSVSTLKIQRTERGDSAVYLCASSLTLDRGGTQYFGPGTRLLVL.

This clone was observed once. The rearrangement joins TRBV6-5 to TRBJ2-1; 9 bases match TRBD2. The CDR3 is made up of 15 amino acids. Germline CDR1 reads MNHEY; CDR2 reads SVGAGI. With 6 bases clipped from V and 4 bases from J, the junction kept 7 bases outside the gene matches. CDR3 in DNA: TGTGCCAGCAGGGCGACTAGCGGAGTTTACAATGAGCAGTTCTTC. This translates into CASRATSGVYNEQFF.

This sequence joins TRBV27 and TRBJ1-5; D possibly corresponds to TRBD1 (6 bases). The CDR3 length is 14 residues. V lost 3 bases and J lost 7, with 13 bases in between. The germline gives CDR1 MNHEY, CDR2 SMNVEV (reference sequence). This CDR3 reads CASSFTGLQQPQHF. In nucleotides, the CDR3 is TGTGCCAGCAGTTTTACAGGGTTACAACAGCCCCAGCATTTT.

The V gene is TRBV9, the J gene TRBJ1-3; 10 bases line up with TRBD1. Germline values: CDR1 SGDLS, CDR2 YYNGEE. This CDR3 has 17 residues. J gave up 4 bases and V 4 bases, and 11 bases lay outside the gene matches. CDR3 residues: CASSPGGGTGDGNTIYF. The CDR3 bases are TGTGCCAGCAGCCCTGGAGGAGGGACAGGGGACGGAAACACCATATATTTT.

The chain recombines TRBV5-1 with TRBJ2-2; D unresolved. Germline V lookup: CDR1 SGHRS, CDR2 YFSETQ. The CDR3 totals 14 residues. Trimming removed 2 bases at V and 3 bases at J, with 8 bases between. The CDR3: CASSLFTDTGELFF. CDR3 DNA sequence: TGCGCCAGCAGCTTATTTACGGACACCGGGGAGCTGTTTTTT.

This sequence joins TRBV11-2 and TRBJ2-3; no reliable D call. Trimming took 0 bases from V and 6 from J, leaving 7 bases between them. CDR3 size: 13 residues. CDR1 is SGHAT, CDR2 FQNNGV, per germline. CDR3 in amino acids: CASSLEYGDTQYF. DNA of the CDR3: TGTGCCAGCAGCTTAGAATACGGGGATACGCAGTATTTT. Together with reference TRBV11-2 and TRBJ2-3, the CDR3 gives the full variable domain: EAGVAQSPRYKIIEKRQSVAFWCNPISGHATLYWYQQILGQGPKLLIQFQNNGVVDDSQLPKDRFSAERLKGVDSTLKIQPAKLEDSAVYLCASSLEYGDTQYFGPGTRLTVL.

This chain links TRBV7-9 with TRBJ2-1; 8 bases are shared with TRBD2. The germline CDR1 and CDR2 sequences are SEHNR and FQNEAQ (reference sequence). Trimming removed 1 base from V and 4 bases from J; junction bases left unmatched: 6. There are 16 residues in the CDR3. CDR3 nucleotides: TGTGCCAGCAGCTTAGGGTCGATAGCGGGGTACAATGAGCAGTTCTTC. Amino acid sequence: CASSLGSIAGYNEQFF.

The chain recombines TRBV5-1 with TRBJ2-5; possible D gene TRBD1, 6 bases. The V and J ends lost 2 bases and 0 bases respectively, with 11 bases between them. Germline V CDR1 and CDR2: SGHRS, YFSETQ. The CDR3 runs 15 residues. The CDR3 here is CASSLSYRDQETQYF. CDR3 in DNA: TGCGCCAGCAGCTTAAGTTACAGGGACCAAGAGACCCAGTACTTC. The full variable domain, completed using reference TRBV5-1 and TRBJ2-5, is KAGVTQTPRYLIKTRGQQVTLSCSPISGHRSVSWYQQTPGQGLQFLFEYFSETQRNKGNFPGRFSGRQFSNSRSEMNVSTLELGDSALYLCASSLSYRDQETQYFGPGTRLLVL.

This chain joins TRBV5-8 and TRBJ2-5; the match to TRBD2 covers 14 bases. Looked up from germline, CDR1 is SGHTS and CDR2 is YDEGEE. J was trimmed by 4 bases and V by 0 bases; bases with no gene match: 14. CDR3 length: 20 amino acids. The DNA of the CDR3 is TGTGCCAGCAGCTTGGACCCCGGGACTAGCGGGAGTTGGGTACGAGAGACCCAGTACTTC. Encoded protein: CASSLDPGTSGSWVRETQYF.

The DNA for the CDR3 is TGTGCCAGCAGCCACGGACAGGGGAAGCAGCCCCAGCATTTT. Translated, it gives CASSHGQGKQPQHF. This rearrangement joins TRBV27 to TRBJ1-5, with TRBD1 matching 9 bases. J was trimmed by 7 bases and V by 6 bases; bases with no gene match: 7. The CDR3 consists of 14 residues. The germline V gene has CDR1 MNHEY and CDR2 SMNVEV (reference sequence).

The chain recombines TRBV28 with TRBJ1-3; 8 bases are a match to TRBD1. The CDR3 is made up of 17 amino acids. From germline, CDR1 is MDHEN and CDR2 SYDVKM. V dropped 2 bases and J dropped 0; count of bases not matched to a gene: 6. The CDR3 loop reads CASSLGTGQGSGNTIYF. The CDR3 DNA reads TGTGCCAGCAGTTTAGGTACTGGACAGGGCTCTGGAAACACCATATATTTT. The variable domain in full, completed from reference TRBV28 and TRBJ1-3, reads DVKVTQSSRYLVKRTGEKVFLECVQDMDHENMFWYRQDPGLGLRLIYFSYDVKMKEKGDIPEGYSVSREKKERFSLILESASTNQTSMYLCASSLGTGQGSGNTIYFGEGSWLTVV.

The chain links TRBV6-1 to TRBJ1-1; D perhaps matches TRBD1 (5 bases). Germline V CDR1 and CDR2: MNHNS, SASEGT. Trimming took 1 base from V and 0 from J, leaving 21 bases between them. This CDR3 comprises 19 residues. The CDR3: CASSEGQPRYSVMNTEAFF. CDR3 nucleotides: TGTGCCAGCAGTGAAGGACAGCCAAGATACTCCGTTATGAACACTGAAGCTTTCTTT.

The chain recombines TRBV30 with TRBJ2-7; the D is unclear. Germline V gene sequence: CDR1 GTSNPN, CDR2 SVGIG (reference sequence). The CDR3 is 12 residues long. V lost 3 bases, J lost 6 bases, and 12 bases lay in between. DNA of the CDR3: TGTGCCTGGAGAAGTACTAAGAGCGAGCAGTACTTC. Its protein is CAWRSTKSEQYF.

The chain is built from TRBV5-1 and TRBJ2-3; TRBD1 matches at 8 bases. V lost 3 bases to trimming and J lost 1 base; unmatched junction nucleotides: 10. This CDR3 has 17 residues. Per the germline V gene, CDR1 is SGHRS and CDR2 is YFSETQ. For the CDR3, the DNA is TGCGCCAGCAGCTCGCTTTCAGGGGGCGCGGGCACAGATACGCAGTATTTT. Translated: CASSSLSGGAGTDTQYF.

J is TRBJ1-2 and V is TRBV4-2, with D maybe TRBD1 (5 bases). The ends were cut back, 0 bases at V and 8 bases at J, with 16 bases in the middle. The CDR3 spans 15 residues. Germline CDR1 and CDR2: LGHNA and YNFKEQ. CDR3 nucleotide sequence: TGTGCCAGCAGCCAAGATCGTGACAGCAGTCGAGGCTACACCTTC. Protein: CASSQDRDSSRGYTF.

The rearrangement joins TRBV21-1 to TRBJ1-1. TRBV21-1 is a recognized pseudogene. This CDR3 spans 19 amino acids. The CDR3 spells CASSNMGGASVFMNTEAFF. In nucleotides, the CDR3 is TGTGCCAGCAGCAATATGGGGGGGGCTTCGGTGTTCATGAACACTGAGGCTTTCTTT.

This clone appeared a few times. The V and J genes are TRBV29-1 and TRBJ1-2; D is unclear. The germline V gene encodes CDR1 SQVTM and CDR2 ANQGSEA. Between the trimmed V and J ends, which lost 4 bases and 0 bases, there was a span of 12 bases. The CDR3 is made up of 14 amino acids. This CDR3 is CSVVSSGANYGYTF. CDR3 coding DNA: TGCAGCGTTGTTTCTTCGGGAGCTAACTATGGCTACACCTTC.

CDR3 sequence reads: CASSPGTSGRDTQYF. Here the CDR3 DNA reads TGTGCCAGCAGCCCGGGGACTAGCGGGAGAGATACGCAGTATTTT. The chain links TRBV7-6 to TRBJ2-3, with TRBD2 matching over 14 bases. The CDR3 has 15 amino acids. The germline V gene has CDR1 SGHVS and CDR2 FNYEAQ. The V gene end was trimmed by 5 bases and the J gene end by 5 bases; junction bases not matched to a gene: 3.

The chain uses TRBV3-1 (or the pseudogene TRBV3-2) and TRBJ1-6, with 9 bases matching TRBD1. CDR1 and CDR2 (germline): LGHDT, YNNKEL (reference sequence). CDR3 size: 14 residues. The trim removed 4 bases at V and 11 bases at J, leaving 6 bases unmatched. This CDR3 is CASSPGTGWPPLHF. The CDR3 coding sequence is TGTGCCAGCAGCCCCGGGACAGGGTGGCCACCCCTCCACTTT.

The J gene is TRBJ2-1, the V gene TRBV5-1, with 11 bases that match TRBD2. Trimming took 2 bases from V and 9 from J; bases not matched to a gene: 7. The CDR3 has 15 residues. CDR1 and CDR2 from the germline V gene are SGHRS and YFSETQ. CDR3 bases: TGCGCCAGCAGCTTTTCACTAGCGGGAGCTACTGAGCAGTTCTTC. The encoded protein is CASSFSLAGATEQFF.